This record looks at one T cell receptor beta chain sequence and its context. This entry is derived from a study of human T cells and chemical hapten exposure. The CDR3 length is 13 residues. V was cut by 6 bases and J by 5 bases, with 11 bases left in between. Germline V gene data show CDR1 as MNHEY and CDR2 as SMNVEV (reference sequence). Time point of the sample: patch test 1, 2 weeks after DPC sensitization. As for treatment: therapeutic diphenylcyclopropenone sensitization with weekly scalp DPC. Each CDR3 protein is one row after TCRdb ran MiXCR on the RACE reads. This table holds about 120,000 distinct CDR3 sequences, roughly 13% found once.

The specimen comprised whole blood, sampled in connection with sensitization to the hapten diphenylcyclopropenone (DPC). J is TRBJ1-5 and V is TRBV27; a possible D gene is TRBD1 (5 bases). This sequence originates from a man younger than 30 with alopecia areata. Some clones in this sample may be carry-over from other donors' samples. This CDR3 is CASRRGRDQPQHF. The CDR3 coding sequence is TGTGCCAGCAGAAGGGGCAGGGATCAGCCCCAGCATTTT.